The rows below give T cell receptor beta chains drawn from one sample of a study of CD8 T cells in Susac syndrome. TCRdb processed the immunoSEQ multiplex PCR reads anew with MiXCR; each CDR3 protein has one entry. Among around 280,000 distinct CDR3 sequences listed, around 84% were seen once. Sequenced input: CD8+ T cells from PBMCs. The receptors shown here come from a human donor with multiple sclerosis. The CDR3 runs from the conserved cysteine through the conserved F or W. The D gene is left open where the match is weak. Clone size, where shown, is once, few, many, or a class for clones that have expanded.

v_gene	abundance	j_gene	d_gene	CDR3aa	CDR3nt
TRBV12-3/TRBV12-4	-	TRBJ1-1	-	CASSPPSTAEAFF	TGTGCCAGCAGTCCCCCCTCGACAGCTGAAGCTTTCTTT
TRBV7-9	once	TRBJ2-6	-	CASSSRTSGANVLTF	TGTGCCAGCAGCTCGAGGACTTCTGGGGCCAACGTCCTGACTTTC
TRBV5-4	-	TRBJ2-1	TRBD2	CASSQLAGNNEQFF	TGTGCCAGCAGCCAGTTAGCGGGGAACAATGAGCAGTTCTTC
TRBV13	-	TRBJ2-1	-	CASRGGSNEQFF	TGTGCCAGCAGGGGGGGAAGTAATGAGCAGTTCTTC
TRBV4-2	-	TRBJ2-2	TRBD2	CASSPTSGSPGELFF	TGTGCCAGCAGCCCGACTAGCGGGAGCCCCGGGGAGCTGTTTTTT
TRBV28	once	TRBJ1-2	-	CASRNPQRAGHNYGYTF	TGTGCCAGCAGAAACCCTCAGCGGGCAGGACACAACTATGGCTACACCTTC
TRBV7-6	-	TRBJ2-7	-	CASSPQLEPPSYEQYF	TGTGCCAGCAGTCCACAACTGGAACCCCCTTCCTACGAGCAGTACTTC
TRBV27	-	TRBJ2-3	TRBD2	CASSFWAGGPTSTDTQYF	TGTGCCAGCAGTTTTTGGGCGGGAGGGCCAACTAGCACAGATACGCAGTATTTT
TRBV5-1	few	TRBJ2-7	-	CASNVYEQYF	TGCGCCAGCAACGTTTACGAGCAGTACTTC
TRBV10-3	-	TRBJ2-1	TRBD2	CAIRPTSGRDNEQFF	TGTGCCATCAGGCCCACTAGCGGGAGGGACAATGAGCAGTTCTTC
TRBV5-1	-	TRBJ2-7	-	CASSYGIGKSSYEQYF	TGCGCCAGCAGCTATGGAATCGGAAAAAGCTCCTACGAGCAGTACTTC
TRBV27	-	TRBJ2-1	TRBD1	CASSWDRLYNEQFF	TGTGCCAGCAGTTGGGACAGACTCTACAATGAGCAGTTCTTC
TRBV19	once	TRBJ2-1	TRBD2	CASSITGGDNEQFF	TGTGCCAGTAGTATAACGGGAGGGGACAATGAGCAGTTCTTC
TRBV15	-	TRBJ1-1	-	CATSSEDSTEAFF	TGTGCCACCAGCAGCGAAGACAGCACTGAAGCTTTCTTT
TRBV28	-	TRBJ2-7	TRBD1	CASSPARTGVDEQYF	TGTGCCAGCAGTCCCGCTCGGACAGGGGTGGACGAGCAGTACTTC
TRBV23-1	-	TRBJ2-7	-	CASSQSGGPPYEQYF	TGCGCCAGCAGTCAATCGGGGGGACCACCTTACGAGCAGTACTTC
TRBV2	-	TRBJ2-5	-	CASRGGGEETQYF	TGTGCCAGCAGGGGAGGAGGAGAAGAGACCCAGTACTTC
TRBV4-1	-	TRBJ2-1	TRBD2	CASSQDWGTRAGNEQFF	TGCGCCAGCAGCCAAGATTGGGGGACTAGGGCGGGTAATGAGCAGTTCTTC
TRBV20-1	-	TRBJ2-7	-	CSALDYYEQYF	TGCAGTGCCCTGGACTATTACGAGCAGTACTTC
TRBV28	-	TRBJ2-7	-	CASSLTGNYEQYF	TGTGCCAGTAGTCTGACAGGAAACTACGAGCAGTACTTC
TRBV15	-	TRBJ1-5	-	CATSGPMESNQPQHF	TGTGCCACCAGCGGACCAATGGAAAGCAATCAGCCCCAGCATTTT
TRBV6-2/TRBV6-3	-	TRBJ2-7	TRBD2	CASSYEAGSYEQYF	TGTGCCAGCAGTTACGAAGCGGGGAGTTACGAGCAGTACTTC
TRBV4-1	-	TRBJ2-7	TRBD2	CASSQEGGSASGDYEQYF	TGCGCCAGCAGCCAAGAAGGTGGTTCGGCTAGCGGGGACTACGAGCAGTACTTC
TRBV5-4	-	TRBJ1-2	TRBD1	CASSRKPRQGWDYGYTF	TGTGCCAGCAGCCGTAAGCCGAGACAGGGTTGGGACTATGGCTACACCTTC
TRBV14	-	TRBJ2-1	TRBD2	CASSQGEGYNEQFF	TGTGCCAGCAGCCAAGGGGAGGGATACAATGAGCAGTTCTTC
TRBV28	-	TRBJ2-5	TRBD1	CASSSTGGAKTQYF	TGTGCCAGCAGCTCTACAGGGGGCGCGAAGACCCAGTACTTC
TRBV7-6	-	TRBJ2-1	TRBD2	CASSMIAGPFYNEQFF	TGTGCCAGCAGCATGATAGCGGGGCCCTTCTACAATGAGCAGTTCTTC
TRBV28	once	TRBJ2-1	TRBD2	CASSPTIPGLAVNEQFF	TGTGCCAGCAGTCCGACCATACCGGGACTAGCGGTCAATGAGCAGTTCTTC
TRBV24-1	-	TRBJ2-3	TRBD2	CATSDRLAGTDTQYF	TGTGCCACCAGTGACAGACTAGCGGGGACAGATACGCAGTATTTT
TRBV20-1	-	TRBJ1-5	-	CSVEQGNQPQHF	TGCAGTGTCGAGCAGGGGAATCAGCCCCAGCATTTT
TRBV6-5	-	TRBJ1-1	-	CASSYSEGPRGEAFF	TGTGCCAGCAGTTACTCGGAGGGGCCGAGGGGTGAAGCTTTCTTT
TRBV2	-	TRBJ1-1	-	CASGPGGPGGNTEAFF	TGTGCCAGCGGGCCGGGGGGCCCCGGCGGGAACACTGAAGCTTTCTTT